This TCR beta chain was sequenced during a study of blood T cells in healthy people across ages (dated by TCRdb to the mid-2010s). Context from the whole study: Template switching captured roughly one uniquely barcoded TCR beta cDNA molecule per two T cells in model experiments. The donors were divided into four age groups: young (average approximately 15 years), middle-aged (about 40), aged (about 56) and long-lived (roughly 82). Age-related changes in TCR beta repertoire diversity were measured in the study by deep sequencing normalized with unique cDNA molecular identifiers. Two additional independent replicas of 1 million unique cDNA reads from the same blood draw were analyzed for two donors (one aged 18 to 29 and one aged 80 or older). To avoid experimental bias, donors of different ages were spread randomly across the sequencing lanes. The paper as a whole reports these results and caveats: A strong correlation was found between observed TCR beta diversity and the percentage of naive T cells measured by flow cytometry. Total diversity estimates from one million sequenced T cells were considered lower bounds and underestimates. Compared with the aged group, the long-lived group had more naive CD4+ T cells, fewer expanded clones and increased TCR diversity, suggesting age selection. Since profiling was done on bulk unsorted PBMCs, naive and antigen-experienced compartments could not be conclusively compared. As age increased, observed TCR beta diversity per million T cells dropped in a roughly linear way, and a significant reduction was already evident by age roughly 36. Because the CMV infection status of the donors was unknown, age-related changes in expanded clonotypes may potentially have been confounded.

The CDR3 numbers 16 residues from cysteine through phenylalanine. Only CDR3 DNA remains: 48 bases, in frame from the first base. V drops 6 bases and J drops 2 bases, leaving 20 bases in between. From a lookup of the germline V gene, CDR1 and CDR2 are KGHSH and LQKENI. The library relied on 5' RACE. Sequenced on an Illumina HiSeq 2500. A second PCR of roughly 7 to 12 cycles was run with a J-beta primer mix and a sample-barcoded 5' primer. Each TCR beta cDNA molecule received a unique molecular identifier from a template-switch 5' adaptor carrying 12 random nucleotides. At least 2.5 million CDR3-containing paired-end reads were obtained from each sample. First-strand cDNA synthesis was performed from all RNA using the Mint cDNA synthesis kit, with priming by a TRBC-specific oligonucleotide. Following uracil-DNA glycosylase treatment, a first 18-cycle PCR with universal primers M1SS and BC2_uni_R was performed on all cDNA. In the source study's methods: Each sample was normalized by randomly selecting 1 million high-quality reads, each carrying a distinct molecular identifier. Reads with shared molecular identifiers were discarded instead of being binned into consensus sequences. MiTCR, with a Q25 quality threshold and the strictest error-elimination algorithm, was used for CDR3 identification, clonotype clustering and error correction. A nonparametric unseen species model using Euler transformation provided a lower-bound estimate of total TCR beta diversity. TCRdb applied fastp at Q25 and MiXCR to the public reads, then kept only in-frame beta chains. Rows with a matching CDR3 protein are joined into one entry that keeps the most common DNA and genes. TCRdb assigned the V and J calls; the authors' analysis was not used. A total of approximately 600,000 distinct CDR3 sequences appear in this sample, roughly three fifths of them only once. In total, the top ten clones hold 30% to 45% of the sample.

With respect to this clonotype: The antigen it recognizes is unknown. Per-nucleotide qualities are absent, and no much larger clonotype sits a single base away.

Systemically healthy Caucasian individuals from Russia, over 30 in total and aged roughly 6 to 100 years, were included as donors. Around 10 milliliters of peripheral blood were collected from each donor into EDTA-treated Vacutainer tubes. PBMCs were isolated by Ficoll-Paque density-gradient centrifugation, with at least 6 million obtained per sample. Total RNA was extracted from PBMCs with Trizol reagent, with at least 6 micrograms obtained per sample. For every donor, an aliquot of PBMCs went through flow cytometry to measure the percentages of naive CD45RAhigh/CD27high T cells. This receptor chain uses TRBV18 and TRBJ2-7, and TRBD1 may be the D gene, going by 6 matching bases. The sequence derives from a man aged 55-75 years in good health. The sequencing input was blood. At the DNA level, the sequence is TGTGCCAGCTCCCCAGGAGTGGGACGGGACACCTACGAGCAGTACTTC. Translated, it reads CASSPGVGRDTYEQYF.